This T cell receptor beta chain appears in the sequencing data of a study of blood T cell repertoires in COVID-19 (dated by TCRdb to between 2020 and 2021). Broadly, across the study: Samples from collaborators originated in the United States, Italy and Spain and spanned both the acute and convalescent phases of COVID-19. The prospective study material was composed of cDNA or gDNA derived from T cells, B-cell-depleted T cells, or PBMCs. Subjects who had been exposed to COVID-19, were actively infected with it, or had recovered from it provided the deeply sampled blood TCRbeta repertoires that made up the dataset. Where available, HLA class I and class II types were obtained from metadata supplied by the sample provider rather than from assay-based typing. The repertoires were released in a freely available public database intended as a resource for research on the immune response to SARS-CoV-2. The samples were drawn from two sources: the first 160 participants of the ongoing ImmuneRACE study, and fewer than 1,500 subjects contributed by 6 global collaborators. The sample metadata nearly always contained a de-identified subject ID, COVID-19 status, age in years and sex.

With respect to this clone: Its target antigen remains unknown. Base qualities are not at hand, and no much larger clone is one base apart.

Taken from the germline V gene (reference sequence), the CDR1 and CDR2 loops are SEHNR and FQNEAQ. Trimming leaves V shorter by 2 bases and J shorter by 1 base, with the junction holding 9 bases beyond the gene matches. The cysteine opens and the phenylalanine closes a CDR3 of 17 amino acids. CDR3 DNA is the only sequence kept; it has 51 bases, read in frame from the first base. General study outcomes and caveats: Clinical and demographic metadata were provided uncurated, with the amount varying by source and participant.

The immunoSEQ Assay, a bias-controlled multiplex PCR, was used to amplify TCRbeta CDR3 regions from genomic DNA. Concerning the study's data processing: The number of nucleated cells in each sample was estimated by amplification of reference gene primers within the assay. To quantify the absolute abundance of each unique TCRbeta CDR3 rearrangement, sequence reads were collapsed and filtered. For each sample, productive Simpson clonality was calculated by taking the square root of Simpson's diversity index across productive rearrangements. The table was pulled from immuneACCESS by TCRdb, which kept in-frame rearrangements only. Such tables lose some clones; where checked, under half of the loss comes from unresolved V genes, and the rest has no known cause. V, J and clone size are those of that table, while D and trimming were read from the DNA. The sample yields 100,000 to 150,000 clones; 80% to 90% were counted once. The ten largest clonotypes hold almost 4.5% of the sample.

Collaborating institutions collected whole blood in K2EDTA tubes following their own protocols. For TCRbeta analysis, collaborators shipped samples as frozen whole blood, isolated PBMCs, or DNA extracted from either of those sample types. The TCR originated in a man in his forties or fifties with acute or convalescent COVID-19. Material for sequencing was peripheral blood. The sequence joins TRBV7-9 to TRBJ2-5; TRBD1 aligns with 8 central bases. The sequence in DNA is TGTGCCAGCAGCTTACTAAACCGGGACAGGTCCCAAGAGACCCAGTACTTC. Translated, this is CASSLLNRDRSQETQYF. Reference TRBV7-9 and TRBJ2-5 genes cover what lies past the CDR3, so the full variable domain is DTGVSQNPRHKITKRGQNVTFRCDPISEHNRLYWYRQTLGQGPEFLTYFQNEAQLEKSRLLSDRFSAERPKGSFSTLEIQRTEQGDSAMYLCASSLLNRDRSQETQYFGPGTRLLVL.